A single sample is the source of the 19 T cell receptor beta chains below, sequenced in a study of blood T cell repertoires in COVID-19. The assay was immunoSEQ multiplex PCR, and TCRdb's table has in-frame clones only and misses some. The data show 130,000 or so clones, with around four fifths seen just once and about an eighth held by the top ten. The sequenced material came from peripheral blood. The receptors derive from a human donor in a cohort sampled during active COVID-19.

This sequence joins TRBV6-5 and TRBJ1-2, with 11 bases aligning to TRBD1. J was trimmed by 6 bases and V by 10 bases; bases with no gene match: 7. This CDR3 contains 13 residues. Germline V gene data show CDR1 as MNHEY and CDR2 as SVGAGI. CDR3 nucleotides: TGTGCCACCTTATTGGGACAGGGGGATGGCTACACCTTC. It translates to CATLLGQGDGYTF.

This chain uses TRBV11-2 with TRBJ2-2, with 7 bases that match TRBD1. CDR3 length: 15 residues. Per the germline V gene, CDR1 is SGHAT and CDR2 is FQNNGV. The V and J ends lost 5 bases and 1 base, in that order; junction bases with no gene match: 4. The CDR3 loop reads CASSPGQENTGELFF. The DNA of the CDR3 is TGTGCCAGCAGCCCAGGACAGGAGAACACCGGGGAGCTGTTTTTT.

V is TRBV21-1 and J is TRBJ2-7; the D call of TRBD2 is as the table states it, not checked on the DNA. TRBV21-1 is a pseudogene locus. The CDR3 sequence is 13 residues long. CDR3 amino acids: CASSPDADYEQYF. CDR3 bases: TGTGCCAGCAGTCCAGATGCGGACTACGAGCAGTACTTC.

This sequence joins TRBV20-1 and TRBJ2-3; 8 nucleotides align to TRBD1. Germline CDR1 and CDR2: DFQATT and SNEGSKA (reference sequence). The CDR3 sequence is 14 residues long. Unmatched junction bases numbered 6, after V lost 3 bases and J lost 4 bases. DNA of the CDR3: TGCAGTGCTAGTCTGAGACAGGGGTCAGATACGCAGTATTTT. The encoded protein is CSASLRQGSDTQYF.

The V call is TRBV5-1, the J call TRBJ1-1; maybe TRBD1 (6 bases). Germline V lookup: CDR1 SGHRS, CDR2 YFSETQ. V shed 1 base and J shed 7 bases, with 14 bases lying between them. This CDR3 has 14 residues. The CDR3 reads CASSLRQAGDEAFF. CDR3 nucleotides: TGCGCCAGCAGCTTGAGGCAAGCAGGGGATGAAGCTTTCTTT.

The rearrangement links TRBV6-7 to TRBJ1-1; no reliable D call. TRBV6-7 has ORF status, its function being uncertain. The CDR3 totals 16 residues. V lost 0 bases, J lost 4 bases, and 15 bases lay in between. The CDR3 DNA sequence: TGTGCCAGCAGTTACTCCCGAGGTGAAGGTAGCACTGAAGCTTTCTTT. This sequence encodes CASSYSRGEGSTEAFF.

This clone was seen only a few times. The gene calls are TRBV18 and TRBJ1-5; no firm D call. V was trimmed by 3 bases and J by 5 bases, leaving 11 bases between them. The CDR3 extends over 14 amino acids. CDR1 and CDR2 (germline): KGHSH, LQKENI. Here the CDR3 DNA reads TGTGCCAGCTCACCGAACGGTGGAGATCAGCCCCAGCATTTT. Encoded protein: CASSPNGGDQPQHF.

The chain employs TRBV27 and TRBJ1-5; a weak D match, TRBD1 (6 bases). Looked up from germline, CDR1 is MNHEY and CDR2 is SMNVEV (reference sequence). This CDR3 comprises 16 residues. V was clipped by 2 bases and J by 4 bases, with 15 bases between them. CDR3 amino acids: CASSLKGVGGNQPQHF. CDR3 in DNA: TGTGCCAGCAGTTTAAAGGGGGTGGGGGGGAATCAGCCCCAGCATTTT.

This rearrangement joins TRBV5-1 to TRBJ2-2; 9 nucleotides line up with TRBD1. Looked up from germline, CDR1 is SGHRS and CDR2 is YFSETQ. The CDR3 covers 14 residues. With V trimmed by 3 bases and J by 7 bases, 4 bases remained unmatched. The CDR3 DNA reads TGCGCCAGCAGCTGGGGACAGGGCAACGGGGAGCTGTTTTTT. Encoded protein: CASSWGQGNGELFF.

The chain has TRBV9 and TRBJ1-5, with TRBD1 as a possible D gene (5 bases). The germline gives CDR1 SGDLS, CDR2 YYNGEE. The CDR3 spans 15 residues. The V and J ends lost 0 bases and 7 bases respectively, with 14 bases between them. The CDR3 protein is CASSVEVGWGQPQHF. In DNA, the CDR3 is TGTGCCAGCAGCGTAGAAGTCGGGTGGGGCCAGCCCCAGCATTTT.

The J gene is TRBJ2-3, the V gene TRBV7-9; D call uncertain. There are 12 residues in the CDR3. Trimming removed 7 bases at V and 4 bases at J, with 9 bases between. Germline V gene lookup returns CDR1 SEHNR and CDR2 FQNEAQ (reference sequence). CDR3 amino acids: CASNELADTQYF. The CDR3 coding sequence is TGTGCCAGCAATGAACTCGCAGATACGCAGTATTTT.

This chain joins TRBV19 and TRBJ1-2, with 7 bases that match TRBD1. The CDR3 length is 14 residues. V lost 7 bases to trimming and J lost 2 bases; unmatched junction nucleotides: 7. The germline gives CDR1 LNHDA, CDR2 SQIVND (reference sequence). The CDR3 DNA sequence: TGTGCCAGTAATACACAGGGGTCCAACTATGGCTACACCTTC. The encoded protein is CASNTQGSNYGYTF.

This clone was observed a single time. The chain employs TRBV20-1 and TRBJ1-2, with 10 bases fitting TRBD1. Trimming removed 3 bases from V and 5 bases from J; junction bases left unmatched: 3. Germline V lookup: CDR1 DFQATT, CDR2 SNEGSKA (reference sequence). The CDR3 is 13 amino acids. The CDR3 spells CSASVGQGYGYTF. Written as DNA, the CDR3 is TGCAGTGCTAGTGTGGGACAGGGGTATGGCTACACCTTC.

The chain carries TRBV3-1 (or the pseudogene TRBV3-2) and TRBJ2-7, with TRBD2 matching 10 bases. V lost 1 base and J lost 3; bases outside the gene matches: 3. CDR1 is LGHDT and CDR2 is YNNKEL in the germline V gene (reference sequence). The CDR3 sequence is 15 residues long. Here the CDR3 reads CASSQAPSGGYEQYF. The CDR3 coding sequence is TGTGCCAGCAGCCAAGCGCCTAGCGGGGGCTACGAGCAGTACTTC.

The chain is built from TRBV19 and TRBJ2-1, with 8 bases aligning to TRBD2. This CDR3 has 15 residues. CDR1 is LNHDA, CDR2 SQIVND, per germline (reference sequence). V trimming: 5 bases; J trimming: 6 bases; junction bases outside the gene matches: 9. Here the CDR3 reads CASSVPGLGLNEQFF. The CDR3 DNA follows: TGTGCCAGTAGTGTCCCGGGACTAGGCCTCAATGAGCAGTTCTTC.

This clone was recorded a few times. The V call is TRBV3-1 (or the pseudogene TRBV3-2), the J call TRBJ1-2; 7 bases map to TRBD1. The CDR3 has 17 amino acids. Germline loops: CDR1 LGHDT, CDR2 YNNKEL (reference sequence). Trimming cost V 4 bases and J 4 bases; bases outside gene matches: 15. CDR3 protein: CASSPGDSRQAVYGYTF. As DNA, the CDR3 is TGTGCCAGCAGCCCCGGGGACAGTCGTCAAGCGGTCTATGGCTACACCTTC.

The chain carries TRBV7-9 and TRBJ1-4, with a tentative D call TRBD1 (6 bases). The germline V gene has CDR1 SEHNR and CDR2 FQNEAQ (reference sequence). The ends were cut back, 3 bases at V and 2 bases at J, with 7 bases in the middle. The CDR3 totals 14 residues. This chain's CDR3 is CASSFRGTNEKLFF. The CDR3 nucleotides read TGTGCCAGCAGCTTCAGGGGTACTAATGAAAAACTGTTTTTT.

The chain couples TRBV6-1 to TRBJ1-5, with 7 bases lining up with TRBD1. V lost 2 bases and J lost 2; bases outside the gene matches: 12. In germline, CDR1 is MNHNS, CDR2 SASEGT. CDR3 length equals 18 residues. The CDR3 DNA reads as TGTGCCAGCAGTGAAAGCTCGGACAGGATGTGGGGCAATCAGCCCCAGCATTTT. Protein sequence: CASSESSDRMWGNQPQHF.

The chain is built from TRBV4-2 and TRBJ2-3; TRBD2 matches 9 bases. The V gene's germline CDR1 is LGHNA and CDR2 YNFKEQ. V lost 0 bases, J lost 6 bases, and 10 bases stayed unmatched. CDR3 length: 17 amino acids. The chain's CDR3 is CASSQDLEAGGRDTQYF. CDR3 DNA: TGTGCCAGCAGCCAAGATCTGGAAGCGGGGGGTCGCGATACGCAGTATTTT.